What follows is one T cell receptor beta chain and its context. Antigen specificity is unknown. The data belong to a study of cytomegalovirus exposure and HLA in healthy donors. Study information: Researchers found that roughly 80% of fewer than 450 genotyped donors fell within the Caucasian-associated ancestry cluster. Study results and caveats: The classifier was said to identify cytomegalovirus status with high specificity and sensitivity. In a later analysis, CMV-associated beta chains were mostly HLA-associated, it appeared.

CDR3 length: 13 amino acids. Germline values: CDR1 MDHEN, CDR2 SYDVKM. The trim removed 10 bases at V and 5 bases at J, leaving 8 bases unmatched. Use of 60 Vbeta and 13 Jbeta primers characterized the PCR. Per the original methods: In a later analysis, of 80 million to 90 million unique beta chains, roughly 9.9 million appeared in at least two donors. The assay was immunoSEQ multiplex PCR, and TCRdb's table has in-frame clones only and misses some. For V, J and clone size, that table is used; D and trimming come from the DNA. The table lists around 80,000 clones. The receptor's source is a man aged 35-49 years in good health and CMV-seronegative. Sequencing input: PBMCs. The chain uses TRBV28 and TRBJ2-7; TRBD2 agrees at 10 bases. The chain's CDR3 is CAIGAGGSNEQYF. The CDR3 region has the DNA TGTGCCATAGGAGCGGGAGGGTCTAACGAGCAGTACTTC.